This TCR beta chain was sequenced for a study of molecular identifiers for immune sequencing clone quantification. TCRdb passed the PCR reads through MiXCR, listing each CDR3 protein once. The sample has around 460,000 distinct CDR3 sequences, 20% to 25% seen once. This clonotype has ten or more counts. The germline CDR1 and CDR2 sequences are MNHEY and SVGAGI. The J segment lost 3 bases and the V segment lost 7 bases, leaving 9 bases of the junction unmatched. The CDR3 has 14 amino acids. Sequenced input: naive CD8+ T cells from blood, with Jurkat cell RNA spiked in. Subset given: FACS-sorted CD8+CD4-CCR7+CD45RA+ naive T cells. The V gene is TRBV6-5, the J gene TRBJ2-7; 7 nucleotides match TRBD1. The receptor was isolated from a human donor in good health. Some libraries in this study had Jurkat cell RNA spiked in. CDR3 bases: TGTGCCAGCACCCAACAGGGGTCTGGCTACGAGCAGTACTTC. Translating it yields CASTQQGSGYEQYF.